The 14 T cell receptor beta chains given below trace back to one sample, sequenced in a study of cytomegalovirus exposure and HLA in healthy donors. The PCR had 60 Vbeta and 13 Jbeta primers. The data were produced by immunoSEQ multiplex PCR, yet TCRdb's version contains in-frame clones alone and is incomplete. The specimen's table records tens of thousands of clones. Sequencing used PBMCs. Receptors were obtained from a male donor in good health and CMV-seronegative.

V gene TRBV29-1 combines with J gene TRBJ2-2; D perhaps matches TRBD1 (6 bases). The germline CDR1 and CDR2 sequences are SQVTM and ANQGSEA. CDR3 length: 13 amino acids. Between the trimmed V and J ends, which lost 7 bases and 0 bases, there was a span of 9 bases. The CDR3 spells CSAGQTNTGELFF. CDR3 coding DNA: TGCAGCGCTGGACAGACGAACACCGGGGAGCTGTTTTTT.

The rearrangement uses TRBV4-2 and TRBJ1-1, with 9 bases aligning to TRBD1. Germline trimming cut 0 bases from V and 4 bases from J; bases unmatched to any gene: 6. There are 16 residues in the CDR3. Germline V gene lookup returns CDR1 LGHNA and CDR2 YNFKEQ. The CDR3 coding sequence is TGTGCCAGCAGCCAAGATATGGGACAGGGCATCACTGAAGCTTTCTTT. Translated: CASSQDMGQGITEAFF.

Concerning this clone: A read error may account for a junction end that differs from germline. The gene calls are TRBV5-1 and TRBJ2-7; a possible D gene is TRBD1 (5 bases). The CDR3 extends over 15 amino acids. The germline V gene encodes CDR1 SGHRS and CDR2 YFSETQ. For the CDR3, the DNA is TGCGCCAGCACCAGGCCTGCAGGGAACTCCGACGAGCAGTACTTC. Its translation is CASTRPAGNSDEQYF.

The chain couples TRBV29-1 to TRBJ1-1; TRBD1 agrees at 7 bases. CDR1 and CDR2 from the germline V gene are SQVTM and ANQGSEA. Germline trimming cut 4 bases from V and 6 bases from J; bases unmatched to any gene: 8. CDR3 length: 13 amino acids. CDR3 loop: CSVGVQGQSEAFF. In DNA form, the CDR3 reads TGCAGCGTTGGAGTACAGGGGCAATCTGAAGCTTTCTTT.

V usage is TRBV9 and J usage is TRBJ2-1; tentative D call: TRBD1 (5 bases). The CDR3 has 15 amino acids. V shed 0 bases and J shed 2 bases, with 9 bases lying between them. The germline CDR1 and CDR2 sequences are SGDLS and YYNGEE. CDR3 sequence reads: CASSVEGFAYNEQFF. CDR3 nucleotides: TGTGCCAGCAGCGTAGAGGGGTTTGCCTACAATGAGCAGTTCTTC.

The chain has TRBV15 and TRBJ1-2, with 7 bases identical to TRBD1. The V gene end was trimmed by 0 bases and the J gene end by 6 bases; junction bases not matched to a gene: 13. The length of the CDR3 is 17 residues. CDR1 and CDR2 (germline): LNHNV, YYDKDF (reference sequence). The CDR3 DNA follows: TGTGCCACCAGCAGAGATCTTTTACCGGGACAGTGGGATGGCTACACCTTC. Its protein product is CATSRDLLPGQWDGYTF. Full variable domain (missing parts from reference TRBV15 and TRBJ1-2): DAMVIQNPRYQVTQFGKPVTLSCSQTLNHNVMYWYQQKSSQAPKLLFHYYDKDFNNEADTPDNFQSRRPNTSFCFLDIRSPGLGDTAMYLCATSRDLLPGQWDGYTFGSGTRLTVV.

The chain uses TRBV4-2 and TRBJ2-2; D is possibly TRBD1 (6 bases). V gave up 0 bases and J gave up 1 base, with 9 bases separating them. The CDR3 totals 16 residues. The germline V gene encodes CDR1 LGHNA and CDR2 YNFKEQ. CDR3 nucleotides: TGTGCCAGCAGCCAAGAGGGCAGGGGGAACACCGGGGAGCTGTTTTTT. This translates into CASSQEGRGNTGELFF.

The chain uses TRBV7-8 and TRBJ1-5; tentatively, D is TRBD1 (5 bases). From germline, CDR1 is SGHVS and CDR2 FQNEAQ. This CDR3 has 13 amino acids. Between the trimmed V and J ends, which lost 5 bases and 4 bases, there was a span of 9 bases. The DNA of the CDR3 is TGTGCCAGCAGCCCCGGGGGGAATCAGCCCCAGCATTTT. This encodes CASSPGGNQPQHF.

The CDR3 nucleotides are TGTGCCAGCACCCTCTTCTCGACAGCCGTGGGGACTGAAGCTTTCTTT. Protein sequence: CASTLFSTAVGTEAFF. The chain couples TRBV27 to TRBJ1-1, with D possibly TRBD1 on 5 matching bases. Trimming pared 7 bases from V and 5 bases from J, leaving 23 bases between. The CDR3 runs 16 residues. Germline CDR1 reads MNHEY; CDR2 reads SMNVEV (reference sequence).

This rearrangement joins TRBV4-1 to TRBJ2-7; D ambiguous. CDR1 and CDR2 from the germline V gene are MGHRA and YSYEKL. V dropped 0 bases and J dropped 3 bases, with 15 bases sitting between them. This CDR3 is built from 16 residues. CDR3 amino acids: CASSQDEQEVGYEQYF. The CDR3, as DNA: TGCGCCAGCAGCCAAGATGAACAAGAGGTGGGCTACGAGCAGTACTTC.

The chain carries TRBV19 and TRBJ2-5, with a tentative D call TRBD2 (5 bases). The germline V gene has CDR1 LNHDA and CDR2 SQIVND (reference sequence). The V and J ends lost 5 bases and 1 base respectively, with 11 bases between them. The CDR3 sequence is 14 residues long. In DNA form, the CDR3 reads TGTGCCAGTAGTGAGGGCAATTTCCAAGAGACCCAGTACTTC. The encoded protein is CASSEGNFQETQYF.

The chain couples TRBV12-5 to TRBJ1-1; D call uncertain. Germline-derived CDR1 and CDR2 are LGHNT and FRNRAP. Trimming pared 2 bases from V and 2 bases from J, leaving 3 bases between. The CDR3 totals 12 residues. DNA of the CDR3: TGTGCTAGTGGTTTGCTAAACACTGAAGCTTTCTTT. Its translation: CASGLLNTEAFF. The whole variable domain, remainder taken from reference TRBV12-5 and TRBJ1-1, is DARVTQTPRHKVTEMGQEVTMRCQPILGHNTVFWYRQTMMQGLELLAYFRNRAPLDDSGMPKDRFSAEMPDATLATLKIQPSEPRDSAVYFCASGLLNTEAFFGQGTRLTVV.

The genes are TRBV19 and TRBJ1-4, with D perhaps TRBD1 (5 bases). In germline, CDR1 is LNHDA, CDR2 SQIVND (reference sequence). There are 14 residues in the CDR3. V lost 2 bases to trimming and J lost 10 bases, with 14 bases between them. CDR3 DNA sequence: TGTGCCAGTAGTATAATGGCAGGGCGAGGAAAACTGTTTTTT. Its translation is CASSIMAGRGKLFF.

V usage is TRBV6-6 and J usage is TRBJ1-3, with 7 bases fitting TRBD1. The CDR3 sequence is 16 residues long. V dropped 0 bases and J dropped 1; count of bases not matched to a gene: 3. Per germline, CDR1 MNHNY and CDR2 SVGAGI (reference sequence). The chain's CDR3 is CASSYSRQGSGNTIYF. CDR3 nucleotide sequence: TGTGCCAGCAGTTACTCACGACAGGGATCTGGAAACACCATATATTTT.